The subject of this entry is one TCR beta chain. These data belong to a study of T-cell reconstitution after alpha-beta-depleted transplantation in children. Unique molecular identifiers were used to barcode this TCRbeta library. Each CDR3 protein is one row after TCRdb ran MiXCR on the PCR reads. Of around 480,000 distinct CDR3 sequences listed, 32% are singletons. The CDR3 is 15 residues long. Germline-derived CDR1 and CDR2 are LNHNV and YYDKDF (reference sequence). V dropped 3 bases and J dropped 4; count of bases not matched to a gene: 6. This specimen consisted of PBMCs from the stem cell graft donor, obtained from the stem cell graft. This TCR derives from a human donor who donated a stem cell graft to a child with aplastic anemia. The chain recombines TRBV15 with TRBJ1-1; 9 bases align to TRBD1. The CDR3 loop reads CATSSGDRDLTEAFF. The CDR3 DNA reads as TGTGCCACCAGCAGTGGGGACAGGGACCTCACTGAAGCTTTCTTT.